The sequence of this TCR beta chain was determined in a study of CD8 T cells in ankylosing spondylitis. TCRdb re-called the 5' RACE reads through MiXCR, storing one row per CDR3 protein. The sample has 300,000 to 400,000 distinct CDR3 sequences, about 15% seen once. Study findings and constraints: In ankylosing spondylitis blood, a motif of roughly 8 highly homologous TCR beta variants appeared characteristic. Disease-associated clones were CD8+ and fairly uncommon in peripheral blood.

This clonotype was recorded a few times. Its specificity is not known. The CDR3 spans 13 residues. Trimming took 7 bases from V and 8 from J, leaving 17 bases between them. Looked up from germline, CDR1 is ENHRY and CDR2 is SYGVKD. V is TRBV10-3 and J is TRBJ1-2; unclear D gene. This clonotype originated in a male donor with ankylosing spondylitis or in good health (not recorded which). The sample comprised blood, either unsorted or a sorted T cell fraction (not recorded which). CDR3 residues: CAINGRGGEGYTF. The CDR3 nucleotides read TGTGCCATCAACGGCCGGGGAGGTGAGGGCTACACCTTC.